This TCR beta chain is drawn from a study of shared clonotypes between healthy human individuals. Repertoires were generated with immunoSEQ multiplex PCR, while TCRdb's copy carries only in-frame clones and drops some. The data contain about 2 million clones, approximately 95% of them singletons. The naive CD8 population came from CD45RO-negative cells selected for CCR7, without terminally differentiated effector memory CD45RA+ cells. The material sequenced was naive CD8+ T cells sorted from blood. This TCR derives from a man in his late teens or twenties in good health.

The CDR3 sequence is CASSMRTYSNQPQHF. The CDR3 DNA sequence: TGTGCCAGCAGTATGCGGACATATAGCAATCAGCCCCAGCATTTT. The rearrangement uses TRBV28 and TRBJ1-5, with D maybe TRBD1 (5 bases). Germline V gene lookup returns CDR1 MDHEN and CDR2 SYDVKM. Trimming cost V 5 bases and J 0 bases, with 11 bases left between them. This CDR3 contains 15 residues.